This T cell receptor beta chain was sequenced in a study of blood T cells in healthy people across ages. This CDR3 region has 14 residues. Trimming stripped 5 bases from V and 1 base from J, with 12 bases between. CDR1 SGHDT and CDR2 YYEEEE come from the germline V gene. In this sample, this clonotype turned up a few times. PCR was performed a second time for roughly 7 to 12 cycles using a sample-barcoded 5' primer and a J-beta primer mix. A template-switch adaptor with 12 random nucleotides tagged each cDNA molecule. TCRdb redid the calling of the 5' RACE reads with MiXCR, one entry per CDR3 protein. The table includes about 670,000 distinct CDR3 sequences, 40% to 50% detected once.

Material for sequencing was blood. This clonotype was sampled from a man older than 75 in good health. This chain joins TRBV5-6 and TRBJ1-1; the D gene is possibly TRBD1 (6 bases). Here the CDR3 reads CASSYGTTNTEAFF. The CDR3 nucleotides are TGTGCCAGCAGTTACGGGACAACGAACACTGAAGCTTTCTTT.